This TCR beta chain was captured in a study of T cell responses to AZD1222 COVID-19 vaccine. Study results and caveats: In a largely white British group with more females than males, clonal diversity was possibly underestimated. Just a handful of AZD1222 recipients tested seropositive at baseline.

In its sample, this clone was seen a few times. Its antigen is not known. Sequenced by immunoSEQ multiplex PCR; TCRdb stores in-frame clones only, minus some. The sample comprises approximately 80,000 clones, roughly 87% of which are singletons, and roughly a quarter rests with the top ten. This TCR came from an adult in good health. The specimen comprised peripheral blood, sampled on day 0 of AZD1222 vaccination.

CDR3 sequence: CASTKSLDGRSYNEQFF. CDR3 coding DNA: TGTGCCAGCACCAAATCCCTAGACGGGCGGTCCTACAATGAGCAGTTCTTC. V gene TRBV11-3 combines with J gene TRBJ2-1; D remains ambiguous. The V gene lost 7 bases and the J gene lost 1 base, with 20 bases spanning the gap. The CDR3 length is 17 residues. Germline V CDR1 and CDR2: SGHNT, YENEEA.